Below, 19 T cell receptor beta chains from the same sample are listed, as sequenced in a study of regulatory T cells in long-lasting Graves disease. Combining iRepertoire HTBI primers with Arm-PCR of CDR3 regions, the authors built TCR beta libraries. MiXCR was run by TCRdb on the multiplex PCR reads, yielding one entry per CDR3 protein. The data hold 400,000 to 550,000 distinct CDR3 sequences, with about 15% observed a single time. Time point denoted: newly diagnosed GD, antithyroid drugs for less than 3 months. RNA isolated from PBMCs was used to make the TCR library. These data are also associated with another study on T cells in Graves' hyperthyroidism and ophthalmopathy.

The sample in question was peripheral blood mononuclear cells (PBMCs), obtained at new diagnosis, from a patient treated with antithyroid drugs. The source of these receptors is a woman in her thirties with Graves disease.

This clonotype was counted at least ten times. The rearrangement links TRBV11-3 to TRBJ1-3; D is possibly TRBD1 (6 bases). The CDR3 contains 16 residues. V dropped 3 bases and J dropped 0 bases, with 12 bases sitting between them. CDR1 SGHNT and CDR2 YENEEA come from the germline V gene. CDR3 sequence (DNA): TGTGCCAGCAGCTTCACAACAGGGAGCTCTGGAAACACCATATATTTT. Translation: CASSFTTGSSGNTIYF.

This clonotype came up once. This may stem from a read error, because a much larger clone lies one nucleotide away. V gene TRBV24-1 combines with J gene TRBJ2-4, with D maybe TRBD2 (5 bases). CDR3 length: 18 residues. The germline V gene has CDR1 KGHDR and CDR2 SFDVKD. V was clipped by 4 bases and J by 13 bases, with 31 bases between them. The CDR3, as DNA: TGTGCCACCAGTGAGCGCGCCGTAGCGACCCGCCTATACAATGAGCAGTACTTC. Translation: CATSERAVATRLYNEQYF.

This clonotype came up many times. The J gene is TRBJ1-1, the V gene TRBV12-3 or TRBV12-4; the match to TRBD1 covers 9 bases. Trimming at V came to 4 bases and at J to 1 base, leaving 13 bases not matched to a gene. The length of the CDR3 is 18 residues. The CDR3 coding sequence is TGTGCCAGCAGTTCTCTCTCCGGGACAGGGAGGCGGAACACTGAAGCTTTCTTT. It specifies CASSSLSGTGRRNTEAFF.

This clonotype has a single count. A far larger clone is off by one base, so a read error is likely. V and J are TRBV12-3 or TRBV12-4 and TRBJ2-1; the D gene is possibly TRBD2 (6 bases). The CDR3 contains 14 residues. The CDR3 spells CAISETGVYNEQFF. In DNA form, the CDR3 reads TGTGCCATCAGTGAGACGGGAGTCTACAATGAGCAGTTCTTC.

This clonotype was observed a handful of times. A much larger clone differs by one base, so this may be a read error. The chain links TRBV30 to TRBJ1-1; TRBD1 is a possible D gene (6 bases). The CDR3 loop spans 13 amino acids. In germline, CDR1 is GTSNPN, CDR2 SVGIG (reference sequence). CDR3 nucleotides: TGTGCTGGGACAAGGATGATGAACACTGAAGCTTTCTTT. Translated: CAGTRMMNTEAFF.

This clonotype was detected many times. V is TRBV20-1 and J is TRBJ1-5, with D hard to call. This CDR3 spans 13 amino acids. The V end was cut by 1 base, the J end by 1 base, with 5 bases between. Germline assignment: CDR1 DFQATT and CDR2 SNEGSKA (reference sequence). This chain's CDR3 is CSARGESNQPQHF. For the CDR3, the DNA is TGCAGTGCTAGAGGGGAAAGCAATCAGCCCCAGCATTTT.

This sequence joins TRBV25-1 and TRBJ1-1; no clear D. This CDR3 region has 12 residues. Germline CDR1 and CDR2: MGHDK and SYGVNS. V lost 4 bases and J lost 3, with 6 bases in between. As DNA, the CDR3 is TGTGCCAGCAGTGGGGTGGACACTGAAGCTTTCTTT. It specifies CASSGVDTEAFF.

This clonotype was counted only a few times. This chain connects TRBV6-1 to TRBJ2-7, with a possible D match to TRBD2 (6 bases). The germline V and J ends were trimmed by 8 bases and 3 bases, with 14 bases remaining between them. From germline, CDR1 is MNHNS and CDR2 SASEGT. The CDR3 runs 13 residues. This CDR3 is CASFLQGGYEQYF. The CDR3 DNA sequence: TGTGCCAGCTTCTTGCAGGGAGGCTACGAGCAGTACTTC.

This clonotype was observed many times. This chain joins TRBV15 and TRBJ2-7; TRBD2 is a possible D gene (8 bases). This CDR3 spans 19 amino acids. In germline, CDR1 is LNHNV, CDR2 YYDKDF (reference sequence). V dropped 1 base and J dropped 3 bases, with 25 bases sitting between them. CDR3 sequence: CATSRARGRGGTRSYEQYF. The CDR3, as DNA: TGTGCCACCAGCAGAGCCCGAGGCAGGGGGGGGACTAGGAGCTACGAGCAGTACTTC.

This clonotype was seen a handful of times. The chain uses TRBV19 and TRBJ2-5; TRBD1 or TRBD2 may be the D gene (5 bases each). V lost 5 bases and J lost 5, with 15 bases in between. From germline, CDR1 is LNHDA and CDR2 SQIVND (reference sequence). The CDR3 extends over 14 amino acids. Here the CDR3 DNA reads TGTGCCAGTAGTCTCCTCGGGGCTGCTGAGACCCAGTACTTC. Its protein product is CASSLLGAAETQYF.

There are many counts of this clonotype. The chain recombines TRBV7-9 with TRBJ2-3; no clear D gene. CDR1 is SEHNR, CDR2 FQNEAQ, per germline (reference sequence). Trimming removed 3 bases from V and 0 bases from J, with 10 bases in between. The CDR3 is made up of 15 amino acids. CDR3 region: CASSLGPGSTDTQYF. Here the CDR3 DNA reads TGTGCCAGCAGCTTGGGCCCTGGTAGCACAGATACGCAGTATTTT.

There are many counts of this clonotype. The chain's CDR3 is CATSVQERVEQFF. The CDR3 coding sequence is TGTGCCACCAGCGTCCAAGAACGCGTTGAGCAGTTCTTC. The rearrangement uses TRBV15 and TRBJ2-1, with D unclear. The V gene's germline CDR1 is LNHNV and CDR2 YYDKDF (reference sequence). This CDR3 spans 13 amino acids. V gave up 5 bases and J gave up 9 bases, with 14 bases separating them.

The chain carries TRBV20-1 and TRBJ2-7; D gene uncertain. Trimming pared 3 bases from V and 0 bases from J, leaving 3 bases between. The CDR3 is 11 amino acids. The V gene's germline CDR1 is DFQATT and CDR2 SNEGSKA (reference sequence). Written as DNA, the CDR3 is TGCAGTGCTAGTCTCTCCTACGAGCAGTACTTC. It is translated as CSASLSYEQYF.

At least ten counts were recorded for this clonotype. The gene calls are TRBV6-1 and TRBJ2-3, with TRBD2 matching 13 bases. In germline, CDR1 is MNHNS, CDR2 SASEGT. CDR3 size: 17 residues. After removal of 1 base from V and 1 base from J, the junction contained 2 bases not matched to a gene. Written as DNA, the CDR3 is TGTGCCAGCAGTGAAGGACTAGCGGGAGGAGGCACAGATACGCAGTATTTT. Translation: CASSEGLAGGGTDTQYF.

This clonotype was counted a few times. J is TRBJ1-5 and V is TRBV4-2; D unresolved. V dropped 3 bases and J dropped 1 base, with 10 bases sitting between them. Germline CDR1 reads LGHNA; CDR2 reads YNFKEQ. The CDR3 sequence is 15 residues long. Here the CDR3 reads CASSHDVRSNQPQHF. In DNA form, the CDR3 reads TGTGCCAGCAGCCACGACGTTCGCAGCAATCAGCCCCAGCATTTT.

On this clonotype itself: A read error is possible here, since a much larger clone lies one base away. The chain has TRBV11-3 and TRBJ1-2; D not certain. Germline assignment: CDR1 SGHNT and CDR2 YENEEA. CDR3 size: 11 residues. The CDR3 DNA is TGTGCCAGCGGCTTTCGAGGAGGCTACACCTTC. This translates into CASGFRGGYTF.

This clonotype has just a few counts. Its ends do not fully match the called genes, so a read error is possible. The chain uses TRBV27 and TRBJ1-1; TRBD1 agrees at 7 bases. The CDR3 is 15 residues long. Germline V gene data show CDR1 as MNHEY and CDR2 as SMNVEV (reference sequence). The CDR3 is CTSSLTPGQLPEAFF. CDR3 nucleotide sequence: TGTACCAGCAGTTTAACCCCGGGACAGCTACCTGAAGCTTTCTTT.

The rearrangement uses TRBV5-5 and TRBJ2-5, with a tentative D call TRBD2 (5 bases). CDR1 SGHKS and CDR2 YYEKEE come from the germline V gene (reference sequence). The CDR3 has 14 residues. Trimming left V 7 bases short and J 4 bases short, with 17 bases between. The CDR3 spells CASGLQPRGETQYF. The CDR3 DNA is TGTGCCAGCGGACTCCAACCGCGAGGAGAGACCCAGTACTTC.

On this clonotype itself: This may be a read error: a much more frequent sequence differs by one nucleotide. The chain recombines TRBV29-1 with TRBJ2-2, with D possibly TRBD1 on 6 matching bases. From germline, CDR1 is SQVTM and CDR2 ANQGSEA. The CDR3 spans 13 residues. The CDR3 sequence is CGVGTLNTGELFF. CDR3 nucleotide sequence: TGCGGCGTCGGGACACTGAACACCGGGGAGCTGTTTTTT.